Presented here are 11 T cell receptor beta chains from one specimen sequenced in a study of blood T cell repertoires in COVID-19. Assay used: immunoSEQ multiplex PCR; TCRdb lists only in-frame clones, some missing. This table has about 70,000 clones, about 90% appearing once. Specimen: peripheral blood. Every receptor here comes from a human donor in a cohort sampled during active COVID-19.

The chain carries TRBV9 and TRBJ2-7; 9 nucleotides agree with TRBD2. CDR1 is SGDLS and CDR2 is YYNGEE in the germline V gene. The V segment lost 3 bases and the J segment 3 bases; nucleotides outside the gene matches: 10. CDR3 size: 16 residues. CDR3 sequence reads: CASSASAGGAGYEQYF. DNA for the CDR3: TGTGCCAGCAGCGCCTCAGCGGGGGGTGCCGGCTACGAGCAGTACTTC.

CDR3 nucleotide sequence: TGTGCCAGTAGTTCGGGACAGGGACACACTTCACCCCTCCACTTT. Protein: CASSSGQGHTSPLHF. The chain recombines TRBV19 with TRBJ1-6; 9 bases agree with TRBD1. The V and J ends lost 5 bases and 9 bases, in that order; junction bases with no gene match: 8. Germline loops: CDR1 LNHDA, CDR2 SQIVND (reference sequence). The CDR3 runs 15 residues. The whole variable domain, filled in from reference TRBV19 and TRBJ1-6, reads DGGITQSPKYLFRKEGQNVTLSCEQNLNHDAMYWYRQDPGQGLRLIYYSQIVNDFQKGDIAEGYSVSREKKESFPLTVTSAQKNPTAFYLCASSSGQGHTSPLHFGNGTRLTVT.

The chain carries TRBV5-1 and TRBJ2-1; possible D gene TRBD2, 5 bases. The V end was cut by 0 bases, the J end by 5 bases, with 27 bases between. Germline CDR1 SGHRS, CDR2 YFSETQ. The CDR3 sequence is 20 residues long. Here the CDR3 DNA reads TGCGCCAGCAGCTTGGGACGGTCTGTCAGCCCGAGACTACAGAACAATGAGCAGTTCTTC. The encoded protein is CASSLGRSVSPRLQNNEQFF.

The rearrangement joins TRBV4-1 to TRBJ1-4; the D gene is possibly TRBD1 (5 bases). Germline CDR1 and CDR2: MGHRA and YSYEKL. The length of the CDR3 is 15 residues. The ends were cut back, 2 bases at V and 14 bases at J, with 21 bases in the middle. DNA of the CDR3: TGCGCCAGCAGCCAATATGAGACAGAACCGAAAATGCTGTTTTTT. As protein: CASSQYETEPKMLFF.

The rearrangement links TRBV21-1 to TRBJ1-6; the table's D call of TRBD1 was not tested on the DNA. TRBV21-1 is flagged as a pseudogene. CDR3 length equals 19 residues. The CDR3 is CASSKGTRDTSPNNSPLHF. In DNA, the CDR3 is TGTGCCAGCAGCAAAGGGACCCGGGACACCTCACCGAATAATTCACCCCTCCACTTT.

The gene calls are TRBV20-1 and TRBJ1-1, with D unresolved. The CDR3 sequence is 11 residues long. Looked up from germline, CDR1 is DFQATT and CDR2 is SNEGSKA (reference sequence). Trimming stripped 5 bases from V and 0 bases from J, with 4 bases between. The CDR3 loop is CSAPVNTEAFF. Here the CDR3 DNA reads TGCAGTGCTCCGGTGAACACTGAAGCTTTCTTT.

The rearrangement joins TRBV27 to TRBJ1-4; D is possibly TRBD1 (5 bases). Germline-derived CDR1 and CDR2 are MNHEY and SMNVEV (reference sequence). The V end lost 3 bases, the J end lost 5 bases, and 10 bases lay between the germline ends. The CDR3 runs 14 residues. CDR3 sequence reads: CASSFGAGNEKLFF. The CDR3 DNA is TGTGCCAGCAGTTTTGGGGCAGGGAATGAAAAACTGTTTTTT.

The V and J genes are TRBV5-1 and TRBJ2-6, with TRBD1 matching over 8 bases. CDR3 length: 18 amino acids. From germline, CDR1 is SGHRS and CDR2 YFSETQ. The ends lost 0 bases at V and 0 bases at J; junction bases unmatched: 5. The CDR3 reads CASSLAGGPLSGANVLTF. The DNA of the CDR3 is TGCGCCAGCAGCTTGGCAGGGGGCCCCCTCTCTGGGGCCAACGTCCTGACTTTC.

The chain combines TRBV5-4 with TRBJ2-2; 9 bases match TRBD1. CDR1 is SGHNT, CDR2 YYREEE, per germline (reference sequence). This CDR3 comprises 16 residues. V lost 4 bases, J lost 4 bases, and 8 bases stayed unmatched. The CDR3 sequence: CASSRGGTGTTGELFF. The CDR3 DNA is TGTGCCAGCAGCAGGGGCGGGACAGGGACCACCGGGGAGCTGTTTTTT.

The chain carries TRBV24-1 and TRBJ1-2; D remains ambiguous. This CDR3 comprises 13 residues. V lost 2 bases and J 4 bases, leaving 7 bases between the germline ends. Germline CDR1 KGHDR, CDR2 SFDVKD. The CDR3 DNA reads TGTGCCACCAGTGATTCCAGGTTCTATGGCTACACCTTC. It codes for CATSDSRFYGYTF.

This chain connects TRBV5-8 to TRBJ1-1; TRBD1 matches 10 bases. This CDR3 has 17 amino acids. Germline V gene data show CDR1 as SGHTS and CDR2 as YDEGEE. Losses at the gene ends were 0 bases for V and 3 bases for J; bases not matched to a gene: 8. For the CDR3, the DNA is TGTGCCAGCAGCTTGGTCTACGACAGGGGGCGAGACACTGAAGCTTTCTTT. Amino acid sequence: CASSLVYDRGRDTEAFF.